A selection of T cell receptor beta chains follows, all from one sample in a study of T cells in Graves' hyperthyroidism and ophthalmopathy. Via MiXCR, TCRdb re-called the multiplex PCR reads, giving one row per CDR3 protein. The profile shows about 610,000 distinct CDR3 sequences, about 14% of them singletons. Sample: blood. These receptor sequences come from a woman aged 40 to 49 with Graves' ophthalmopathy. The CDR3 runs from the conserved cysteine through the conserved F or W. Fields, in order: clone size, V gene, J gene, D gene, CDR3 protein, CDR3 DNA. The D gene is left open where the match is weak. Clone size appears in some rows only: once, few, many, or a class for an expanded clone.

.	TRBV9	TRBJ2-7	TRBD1	CASSPGTGGGDEQYF	TGTGCCAGCAGCCCTGGGACAGGGGGCGGGGACGAGCAGTACTTC
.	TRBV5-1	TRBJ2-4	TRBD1	CASSLTGGALRDIQYF	TGCGCCAGCAGCTTGACAGGGGGCGCTTTGAGGGACATTCAGTACTTC
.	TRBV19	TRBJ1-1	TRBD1	CASTFTGVRRGNTEAFF	TGTGCCAGTACGTTTACAGGGGTGCGAAGAGGGAACACTGAAGCTTTCTTT
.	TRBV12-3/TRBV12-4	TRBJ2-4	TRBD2	CASSLKGTSEQGGSIQYF	TGTGCCAGCAGTTTAAAGGGGACTAGCGAGCAAGGTGGAAGCATTCAGTACTTC
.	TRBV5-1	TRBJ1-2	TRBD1	CASTWGTGYGYTF	TGCGCCAGCACCTGGGGGACAGGGTATGGCTACACCTTC
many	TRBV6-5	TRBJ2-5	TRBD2	CASRPGLAAIMEETQYF	TGTGCCAGCAGACCGGGACTAGCGGCCATAATGGAAGAGACCCAGTACTTC
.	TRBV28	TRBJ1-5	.	CASSLSGRGMQPQHF	TGTGCCAGCAGTTTATCTGGTAGGGGGATGCAGCCCCAGCATTTT
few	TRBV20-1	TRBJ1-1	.	CSARVQGNTEAFF	TGCAGTGCTAGAGTACAGGGGAACACTGAAGCTTTCTTT
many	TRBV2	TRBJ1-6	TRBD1	CASSGGTVLSPLHF	TGTGCCAGCAGTGGTGGGACAGTCCTGTCACCCCTCCACTTT
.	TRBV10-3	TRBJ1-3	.	CAISESGRNTIYF	TGTGCCATCAGCGAATCAGGGAGAAACACCATATATTTT
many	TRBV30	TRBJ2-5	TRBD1	CAWDDEGTALQETQYF	TGTGCCTGGGACGATGAAGGGACAGCTCTGCAAGAGACCCAGTACTTC
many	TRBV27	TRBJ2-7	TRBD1	CASSLRVPGQRAYEQYF	TGTGCCAGCAGTTTAAGGGTCCCGGGACAGAGAGCCTACGAGCAGTACTTC
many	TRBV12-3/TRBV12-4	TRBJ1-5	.	CASSPMGGRYQPQHF	TGTGCCAGCAGTCCTATGGGGGGCCGCTATCAGCCCCAGCATTTT
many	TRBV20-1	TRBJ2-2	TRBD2	CSASWLAGVTGELFF	TGCAGTGCTAGCTGGCTAGCGGGAGTCACCGGGGAGCTGTTTTTT